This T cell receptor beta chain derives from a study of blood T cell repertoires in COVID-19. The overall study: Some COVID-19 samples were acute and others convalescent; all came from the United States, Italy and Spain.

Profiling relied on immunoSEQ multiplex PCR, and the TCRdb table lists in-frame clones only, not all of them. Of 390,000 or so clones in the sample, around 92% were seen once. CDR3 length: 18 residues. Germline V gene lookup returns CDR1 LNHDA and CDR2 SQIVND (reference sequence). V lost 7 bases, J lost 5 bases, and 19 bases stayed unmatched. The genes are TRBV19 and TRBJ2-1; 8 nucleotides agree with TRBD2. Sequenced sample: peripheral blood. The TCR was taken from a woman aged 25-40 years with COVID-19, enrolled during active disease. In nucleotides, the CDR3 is TGTGCCAGTACCGGGGCAGGGAGGCCGGGAGGGTACCACAATGAGCAGTTCTTC. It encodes CASTGAGRPGGYHNEQFF.